This T cell receptor (beta chain) was observed in a study of CD8 T cells in Susac syndrome. This CDR3 comprises 13 residues. V lost 8 bases, J lost 7 bases, and 7 bases stayed unmatched. Germline V lookup: CDR1 SGHVS, CDR2 FNYEAQ. The RNA, 0.5 to 1 ug, was put through reverse transcription using random hexamers. Via MiXCR, TCRdb re-called the immunoSEQ multiplex PCR reads, giving one row per CDR3 protein. Of 200,000 to 250,000 distinct CDR3 sequences in the sample, about 94% are singletons; the top ten hold approximately 0.13%. V and J are TRBV7-6 and TRBJ2-1, with 8 bases aligning to TRBD2. The TCR comes from a human donor with multiple sclerosis. Sequencing was done on a sample of CD8+ T cells from PBMCs. The CDR3 loop reads CASGGLEFNEQFF. The CDR3 nucleotides are TGTGCCAGCGGGGGACTAGAATTTAATGAGCAGTTCTTC.